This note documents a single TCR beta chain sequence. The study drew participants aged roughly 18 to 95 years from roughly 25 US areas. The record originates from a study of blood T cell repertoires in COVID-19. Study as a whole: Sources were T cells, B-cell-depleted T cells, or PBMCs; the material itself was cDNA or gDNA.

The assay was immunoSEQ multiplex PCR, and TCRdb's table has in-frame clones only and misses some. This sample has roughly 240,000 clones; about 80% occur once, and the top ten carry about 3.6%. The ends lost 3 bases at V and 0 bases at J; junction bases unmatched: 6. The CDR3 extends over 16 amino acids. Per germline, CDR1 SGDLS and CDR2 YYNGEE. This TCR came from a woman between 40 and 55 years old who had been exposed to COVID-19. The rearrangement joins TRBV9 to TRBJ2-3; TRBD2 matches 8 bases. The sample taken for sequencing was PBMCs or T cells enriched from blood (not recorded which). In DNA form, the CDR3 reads TGTGCCAGCAGCGACGGGACTAGAGCTAGCACAGATACGCAGTATTTT. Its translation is CASSDGTRASTDTQYF.